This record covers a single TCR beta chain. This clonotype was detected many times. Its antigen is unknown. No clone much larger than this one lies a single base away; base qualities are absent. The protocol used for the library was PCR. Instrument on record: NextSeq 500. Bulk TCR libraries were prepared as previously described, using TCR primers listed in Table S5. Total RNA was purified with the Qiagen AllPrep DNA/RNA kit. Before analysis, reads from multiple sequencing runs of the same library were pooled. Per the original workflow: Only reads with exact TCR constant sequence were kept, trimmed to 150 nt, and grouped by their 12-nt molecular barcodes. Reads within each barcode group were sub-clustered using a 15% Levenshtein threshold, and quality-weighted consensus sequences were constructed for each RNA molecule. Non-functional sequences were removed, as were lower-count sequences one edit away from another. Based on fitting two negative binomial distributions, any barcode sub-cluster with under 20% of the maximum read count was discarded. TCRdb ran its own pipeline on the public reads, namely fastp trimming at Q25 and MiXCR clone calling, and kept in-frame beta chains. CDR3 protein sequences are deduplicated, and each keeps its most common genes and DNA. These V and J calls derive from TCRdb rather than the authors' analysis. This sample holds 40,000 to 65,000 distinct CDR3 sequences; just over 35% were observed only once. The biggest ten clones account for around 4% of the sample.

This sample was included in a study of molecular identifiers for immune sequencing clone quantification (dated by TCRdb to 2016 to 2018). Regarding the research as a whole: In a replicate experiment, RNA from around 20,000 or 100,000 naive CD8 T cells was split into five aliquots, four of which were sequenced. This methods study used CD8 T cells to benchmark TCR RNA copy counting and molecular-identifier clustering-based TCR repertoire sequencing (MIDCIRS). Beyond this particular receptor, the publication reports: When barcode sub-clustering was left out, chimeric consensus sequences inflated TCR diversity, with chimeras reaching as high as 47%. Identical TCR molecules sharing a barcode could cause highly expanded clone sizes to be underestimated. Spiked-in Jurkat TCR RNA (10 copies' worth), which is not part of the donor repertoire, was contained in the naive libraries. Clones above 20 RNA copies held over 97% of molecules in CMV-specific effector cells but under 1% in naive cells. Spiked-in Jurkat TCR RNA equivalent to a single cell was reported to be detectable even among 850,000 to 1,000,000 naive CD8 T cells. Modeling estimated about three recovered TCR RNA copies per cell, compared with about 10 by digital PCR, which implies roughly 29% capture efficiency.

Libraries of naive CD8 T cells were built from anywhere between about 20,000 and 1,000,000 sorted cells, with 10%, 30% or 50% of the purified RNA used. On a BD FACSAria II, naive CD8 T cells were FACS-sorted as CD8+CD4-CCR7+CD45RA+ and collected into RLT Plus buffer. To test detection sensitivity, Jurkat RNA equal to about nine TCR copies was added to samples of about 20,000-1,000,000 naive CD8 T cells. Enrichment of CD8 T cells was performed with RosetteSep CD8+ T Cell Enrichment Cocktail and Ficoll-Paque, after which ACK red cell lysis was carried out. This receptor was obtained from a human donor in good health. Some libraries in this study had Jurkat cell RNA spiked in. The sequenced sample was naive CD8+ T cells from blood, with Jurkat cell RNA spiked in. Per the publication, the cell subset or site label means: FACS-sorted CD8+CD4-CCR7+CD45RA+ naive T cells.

The CDR3 protein: CASSYGERYEQYF. The sequenced DNA is TGTGCCAGCAGTTACGGTGAGCGGTACGAGCAGTACTTC. Recombination connected TRBV6-2 or TRBV6-3 to TRBJ2-7; the best D guess is TRBD2, with 5 bases matching. CDR1 and CDR2 (MNHEY, SVGEGT) derive from the germline V gene. The trim is 2 bases for V and 4 bases for J, with a gap of 9 bases between the germline ends. Reading from cysteine to phenylalanine, the CDR3 counts 13 amino acids. Only the CDR3 portion is preserved as DNA: 39 bases, with reading frame beginning at the first base.